A selection of T cell receptor beta chains follows, all from one sample in a study of cytomegalovirus exposure and HLA in healthy donors. Profiled with immunoSEQ multiplex PCR; TCRdb holds only in-frame clones, not every one. The sample holds some 130,000 clones, roughly 70% seen once. The sequenced sample was PBMCs. These receptors all come from a human donor in good health. Each CDR3 is given with its conserved first and last residue. The order of the fields is V gene, J gene, clone size, CDR3 protein. A row's size may be missing; if present it is once, few, many or a size class.

V gene: TRBV19; J gene: TRBJ2-7; clone size: NA; CDR3 protein: CASSIGTGNGEQYF
V gene: TRBV10-3; J gene: TRBJ2-1; clone size: few; CDR3 protein: CAISEFGVAPYNEQFF
V gene: TRBV2; J gene: TRBJ2-3; clone size: NA; CDR3 protein: CADRDRARWDTQYF
V gene: TRBV5-1; J gene: TRBJ2-1; clone size: NA; CDR3 protein: CASSLEGLAGYNEQFF
V gene: TRBV7-6; J gene: TRBJ2-2; clone size: few; CDR3 protein: CASSTSATNTGELFF
V gene: TRBV6-5; J gene: TRBJ2-7; clone size: once; CDR3 protein: CASSYASSGYEQYF
V gene: TRBV7-2; J gene: TRBJ1-3; clone size: few; CDR3 protein: CASSLARGNTIYF
V gene: TRBV9; J gene: TRBJ2-1; clone size: NA; CDR3 protein: CASSTQRVGSYNEQFF
V gene: TRBV18; J gene: TRBJ2-1; clone size: once; CDR3 protein: CASSPSGSYNEQFF
V gene: TRBV11-2; J gene: TRBJ2-3; clone size: once; CDR3 protein: CASSSLRADTQYF